This is a list of T cell receptor beta chains from one sample in a study of shared clonotypes between healthy human individuals. TCRdb keeps only in-frame clones here, not all; method: immunoSEQ multiplex PCR. Found here are approximately 980,000 clones, 76% of them singletons; the top ten hold about 1.5%. The sample comprised memory CD4+ T cells sorted from blood. The receptors derive from a man younger than 35 in good health. Both conserved end residues are part of each CDR3. D genes are given only for firm matches. Some rows mark clone size as missing; the rest say once, few, many or name a class of expanded clone.

v_gene,abundance,d_gene,j_gene,CDR3nt,CDR3aa
TRBV9,NA,TRBD2,TRBJ2-7,TGTGCCAGCAGCGTAGACCCCAGCGGGGGAAAGTACGAGCAGTACTTC,CASSVDPSGGKYEQYF
TRBV19,few,NA,TRBJ1-1,TGTGCCAGTATCCCGGACAGAATGAACACTGAAGCTTTCTTT,CASIPDRMNTEAFF
TRBV11-3,NA,NA,TRBJ2-3,TGTGCCAGCAGCTTATCACCCCCCCCGGGTACGCAGTATTTT,CASSLSPPPGTQYF
TRBV7-9,NA,TRBD1,TRBJ1-1,TGTGCCAGCAGCCCTACGGACAGGGGCGTTATTGAAGCTTTCTTT,CASSPTDRGVIEAFF
TRBV2,NA,TRBD2,TRBJ2-1,TGTGCCAGCAGTGAACTCACTAGCGGGAGGGCCAATGAGCAGTTCTTC,CASSELTSGRANEQFF
TRBV4-2,NA,NA,TRBJ1-1,TGTGCCAGCAGCCAAGATACCGGGGACACTGAAGCTTTCTTT,CASSQDTGDTEAFF
TRBV5-1,few,TRBD2,TRBJ2-5,TGCGCCACCAGTAGGACTAGCGGAAAAGAGACCCAGTACTTC,CATSRTSGKETQYF
TRBV14,NA,NA,TRBJ1-3,TGTGCCAGCAGCTTACAGGTCGGGGGAAACACCATATATTTT,CASSLQVGGNTIYF
TRBV4-3,NA,NA,TRBJ1-1,TGCGCCAGCAGCTGGGGTCCTACCGCGAACACTGAAGCTTTCTTT,CASSWGPTANTEAFF
TRBV5-1,NA,TRBD2,TRBJ2-3,TGCGCCAGCAGCTCGGGGACTAGCGGGGAGTCGGATACGCAGTATTTT,CASSSGTSGESDTQYF
TRBV4-1,few,NA,TRBJ2-5,TGCGCCAGCAGCCTCGACCGGGGGGCCGCACGAGAGACCCAGTACTTC,CASSLDRGAARETQYF
TRBV5-1,NA,TRBD1,TRBJ1-5,TGCGCCAGCAGCTTGCAGGGGGGCTCGTATCAGCCCCAGCATTTT,CASSLQGGSYQPQHF
TRBV4-2,NA,NA,TRBJ1-1,TGTGCCAGCAGCCAAGGTTTGGACGCGGTCTGGGCTTTCTTT,CASSQGLDAVWAFF
TRBV6-1,NA,NA,TRBJ1-5,TGTGCCAGCAGTGAAGGGACCGGGAGTCCGAATCAGCCCCAGCATTTT,CASSEGTGSPNQPQHF
TRBV15,NA,TRBD2,TRBJ2-5,TGTGCCACCAGCAGAGATCCCTCCGGGGGGGAGACCCAGTACTTC,CATSRDPSGGETQYF
TRBV4-1,NA,TRBD1,TRBJ2-5,TGCGCCAGCAGCTCCCGACAGGGGGAGACCCAGTACTTC,CASSSRQGETQYF
TRBV29-1,NA,TRBD1,TRBJ2-2,TGCAGCGTTGGGGGACAGACCGGGGAGCTGTTTTTT,CSVGGQTGELFF
TRBV11-2,NA,TRBD1,TRBJ1-1,TGTGCCAGCAGCAGGACAGGGGACGGGGCTGAAGCTTTCTTT,CASSRTGDGAEAFF
TRBV30,NA,NA,TRBJ2-1,TGTGCCTGGAGTAGGGGGTCATCCTACAATGAGCAGTTCTTC,CAWSRGSSYNEQFF
TRBV25-1,NA,NA,TRBJ2-7,TGTGCCAGCAGTGAGACGACACCCGTCGAGCAGTACTTC,CASSETTPVEQYF
TRBV2,NA,NA,TRBJ1-1,TGTGCCAGCAGTGAAGCGCCTATGAAGAACACTGAAGCTTTCTTT,CASSEAPMKNTEAFF
TRBV28,NA,NA,TRBJ1-2,TGTGCCAGCAGGACGACAGTTAACTATGGCTACACCTTC,CASRTTVNYGYTF
TRBV5-1,few,NA,TRBJ1-1,TGCGCCAGCAAACGGGGCATGAACACTGAAGCTTTCTTT,CASKRGMNTEAFF
TRBV6-1,NA,NA,TRBJ1-4,TGTGCCAGCAGTGATACAGGGCTGGTGTTAAAACTGTTTTTT,CASSDTGLVLKLFF
TRBV30,many,NA,TRBJ1-5,TGTGCCTGGAGGGTGCGATGGGATCAGCCCCAGCATTTT,CAWRVRWDQPQHF